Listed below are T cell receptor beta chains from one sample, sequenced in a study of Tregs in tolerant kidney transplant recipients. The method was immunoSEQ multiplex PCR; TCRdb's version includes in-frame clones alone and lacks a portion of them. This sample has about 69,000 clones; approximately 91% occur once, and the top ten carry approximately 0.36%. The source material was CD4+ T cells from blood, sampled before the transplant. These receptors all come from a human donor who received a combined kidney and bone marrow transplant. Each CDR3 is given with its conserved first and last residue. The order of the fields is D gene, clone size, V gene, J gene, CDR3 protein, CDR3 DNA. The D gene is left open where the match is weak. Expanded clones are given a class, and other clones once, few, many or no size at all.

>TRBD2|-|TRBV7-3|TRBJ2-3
CASSPGLAEYTDTQYF
TGTGCCAGCAGCCCAGGACTAGCGGAGTACACAGATACGCAGTATTTT
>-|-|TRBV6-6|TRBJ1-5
CASSYPLRDQPQHF
TGTGCCAGCAGTTACCCCCTGAGAGATCAGCCCCAGCATTTT
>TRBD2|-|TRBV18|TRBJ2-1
CASSPLAAYNEQFF
TGTGCCAGCTCACCTCTAGCGGCCTACAATGAGCAGTTCTTC
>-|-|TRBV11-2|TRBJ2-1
CASSLWVAGLQGGEQFF
TGTGCCAGCAGCTTATGGGTGGCAGGACTCCAAGGCGGTGAGCAGTTCTTC
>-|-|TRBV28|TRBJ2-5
CASKSGLETQYF
TGTGCCAGCAAGTCAGGGTTGGAGACCCAGTACTTC
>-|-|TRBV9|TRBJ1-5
CASSVAGGTGQPQHF
TGTGCCAGCAGCGTAGCGGGGGGAACGGGTCAGCCCCAGCATTTT
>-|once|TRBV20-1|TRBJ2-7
CSAPQGYEQYF
TGCAGTGCCCCACAGGGCTACGAGCAGTACTTC
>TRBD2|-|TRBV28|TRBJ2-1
CASSLSSGVYNEQFF
TGTGCCAGCAGTTTATCTAGCGGAGTCTACAATGAGCAGTTCTTC
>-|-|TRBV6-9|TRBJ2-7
CASRGWEAASSYEQYF
TGTGCCAGCAGGGGGTGGGAAGCGGCGAGCTCCTACGAGCAGTACTTC
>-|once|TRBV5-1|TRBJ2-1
CASSLADRARGQFF
TGCGCCAGCAGCTTGGCCGATAGGGCCCGGGGGCAGTTCTTC